This T cell receptor (beta chain) is from a study of shared clonotypes between healthy human individuals. Study at large: A donor's plate count was three for CD4 naive and three for CD4 memory; CD8 naive had two and CD8 memory one. Study-level points and caveats: The sharing of 5% to 6.5% of naive CD4 clonotypes was seen across a few donors. What naive subsets generally showed was a larger estimated richness than memory subsets showed.

This clone was seen only a few times. Its antigen is not identified. The CDR3 is 15 residues long. V lost 0 bases, J lost 5 bases, and 13 bases lay in between. CDR1 and CDR2 (germline): LNHDA, SQIVND (reference sequence). Here immunoSEQ multiplex PCR was the method, and the copy in TCRdb shows in-frame clones only, minus some. The data contain some 900,000 clones, approximately 80% of them singletons. The chain employs TRBV19 and TRBJ1-1; D is perhaps TRBD1 (5 bases). The sequence came from a man younger than 30 in good health. Sequencing input: memory CD4+ T cells sorted from blood. Subset defined: CD45RA-negative fraction. CDR3 loop: CASSIEVSPGTEAFF. The CDR3 bases are TGTGCCAGTAGTATAGAAGTCAGCCCAGGGACTGAAGCTTTCTTT.